Listed below are T cell receptor beta chains from one sample, sequenced in a study of regulatory T cells in long-lasting Graves disease. TCRdb passed the multiplex PCR reads through MiXCR, listing each CDR3 protein once. The table records just over 600,000 distinct CDR3 sequences, under 20% of them present only once. Another study also made use of these data, one on T cells in Graves' hyperthyroidism and ophthalmopathy.

Source: peripheral blood mononuclear cells (PBMCs), taken at new diagnosis, from a patient treated with antithyroid drugs. These receptors were collected from a woman in her 30s with Graves disease. Both conserved end residues are part of each CDR3. D genes are given only for firm matches. Not every row has a clone size; where given, it reads once, few, many or a size class.

abundance: .; j_gene: TRBJ2-3; len: 15; d_gene: .; v_gene: TRBV5-4; CDR3aa: CASSLTGAMSDTQYF; CDR3nt: TGTGCCAGCAGCTTGACGGGGGCGATGTCAGATACGCAGTATTTT
abundance: .; j_gene: TRBJ2-2; len: 16; d_gene: TRBD1; v_gene: TRBV11-2; CDR3aa: CASSLAGGWDTGELFF; CDR3nt: TGTGCCAGCAGCTTAGCAGGGGGCTGGGACACCGGGGAGCTGTTTTTT
abundance: .; j_gene: TRBJ2-1; len: 15; d_gene: TRBD2; v_gene: TRBV5-1; CDR3aa: CASGTGTSGNNEQFF; CDR3nt: TGCGCCAGCGGAACCGGGACTAGCGGTAACAATGAGCAGTTCTTC
abundance: many; j_gene: TRBJ2-1; len: 13; d_gene: .; v_gene: TRBV7-9; CDR3aa: CASSALLWGEQFF; CDR3nt: TGTGCCAGCAGTGCCTTACTGTGGGGTGAGCAGTTCTTC
abundance: .; j_gene: TRBJ2-4; len: 13; d_gene: TRBD1; v_gene: TRBV19; CDR3aa: CASRGTGSGIQYF; CDR3nt: TGTGCCAGTAGAGGGACAGGGTCGGGCATTCAGTACTTC
abundance: .; j_gene: TRBJ2-3; len: 15; d_gene: .; v_gene: TRBV20-1; CDR3aa: CSARGGRGFTDTQYF; CDR3nt: TGCAGTGCTAGAGGGGGGCGGGGATTCACAGATACGCAGTATTTT
abundance: few; j_gene: TRBJ2-6; len: 16; d_gene: .; v_gene: TRBV24-1; CDR3aa: CATSDYRGGGANVLTF; CDR3nt: TGTGCCACCAGTGATTACCGGGGTGGAGGGGCCAACGTCCTGACTTTC
abundance: once; j_gene: TRBJ1-4; len: 11; d_gene: .; v_gene: TRBV4-1; CDR3aa: CASSRREKLFF; CDR3nt: TGCGCCAGCAGCCGGCGGGAAAAACTGTTTTTT
abundance: many; j_gene: TRBJ2-3; len: 11; d_gene: .; v_gene: TRBV14; CDR3aa: CASSRTGAQYF; CDR3nt: TGTGCCAGCAGTAGAACCGGGGCGCAGTATTTT
abundance: many; j_gene: TRBJ2-1; len: 19; d_gene: TRBD2; v_gene: TRBV7-9; CDR3aa: CASSSQGLAVVWSYNEQFF; CDR3nt: TGTGCCAGCAGCTCACAGGGACTAGCGGTGGTTTGGTCCTACAATGAGCAGTTCTTC
abundance: many; j_gene: TRBJ2-2; len: 16; d_gene: TRBD1; v_gene: TRBV27; CDR3aa: CASSLQGTSNTGELFF; CDR3nt: TGTGCCAGCAGCCTACAGGGGACCTCGAACACCGGGGAGCTGTTTTTT
abundance: once; j_gene: TRBJ2-5; len: 15; d_gene: TRBD2; v_gene: TRBV14; CDR3aa: CASSQDIWGGETQYF; CDR3nt: TGTGCCAGCAGCCAAGATATCTGGGGGGGAGAGACCCAGTACTTC
abundance: many; j_gene: TRBJ2-5; len: 18; d_gene: TRBD2; v_gene: TRBV7-6; CDR3aa: CASSSFPSGSNPGETQYF; CDR3nt: TGTGCCAGCAGCTCTTTCCCTAGCGGGAGTAATCCGGGGGAGACCCAGTACTTC
abundance: few; j_gene: TRBJ1-1; len: 14; d_gene: TRBD1; v_gene: TRBV28; CDR3aa: CASRNRGSVVEAFF; CDR3nt: TGTGCCAGCAGAAACAGGGGCTCGGTAGTTGAAGCTTTCTTT
abundance: many; j_gene: TRBJ2-6; len: 21; d_gene: .; v_gene: TRBV12-3/TRBV12-4; CDR3aa: CASSPDRRVARGHSGANVLTF; CDR3nt: TGTGCCAGCAGTCCAGACAGGAGGGTTGCCCGGGGACACTCTGGGGCCAACGTCCTGACTTTC
abundance: few; j_gene: TRBJ1-5; len: 16; d_gene: .; v_gene: TRBV5-1; CDR3aa: CASSLEGQGGNQPQHF; CDR3nt: TGCGCCAGCAGCTTGGAGGGACAAGGAGGCAATCAGCCCCAGCATTTT
abundance: many; j_gene: TRBJ1-1; len: 13; d_gene: .; v_gene: TRBV30; CDR3aa: CAWSRTGFTEAFF; CDR3nt: TGTGCCTGGAGTCGTACAGGGTTCACTGAAGCTTTCTTT
abundance: few; j_gene: TRBJ2-1; len: 16; d_gene: TRBD2; v_gene: TRBV5-6; CDR3aa: CASSFVLAGGYNEQFF; CDR3nt: TGTGCCAGCAGCTTCGTACTAGCGGGAGGATACAATGAGCAGTTCTTC
abundance: many; j_gene: TRBJ1-2; len: 11; d_gene: .; v_gene: TRBV2; CDR3aa: CASSEQSGYTF; CDR3nt: TGTGCCAGCAGTGAACAGTCGGGCTACACCTTC
abundance: .; j_gene: TRBJ2-3; len: 13; d_gene: .; v_gene: TRBV27; CDR3aa: CASRGAHGDTQYF; CDR3nt: TGTGCCAGCAGAGGAGCGCATGGAGATACGCAGTATTTT
abundance: .; j_gene: TRBJ2-5; len: 15; d_gene: .; v_gene: TRBV11-2; CDR3aa: CASSRGQTRKETQYF; CDR3nt: TGTGCCAGCAGCCGCGGACAGACCCGAAAAGAGACCCAGTACTTC
abundance: few; j_gene: TRBJ2-3; len: 18; d_gene: TRBD2; v_gene: TRBV10-3; CDR3aa: CAISERTSGSRGTDTQYF; CDR3nt: TGTGCCATCAGTGAGAGGACTAGCGGGAGCAGAGGCACAGATACGCAGTATTTT
abundance: few; j_gene: TRBJ1-1; len: 14; d_gene: TRBD1; v_gene: TRBV9; CDR3aa: CASSEGAVNTEAFF; CDR3nt: TGTGCCAGCAGCGAGGGGGCAGTGAACACTGAAGCTTTCTTT
abundance: .; j_gene: TRBJ1-4; len: 11; d_gene: .; v_gene: TRBV20-1; CDR3aa: CSARVWEKLFF; CDR3nt: TGCAGTGCTAGAGTTTGGGAAAAACTGTTTTTT
abundance: few; j_gene: TRBJ2-5; len: 16; d_gene: TRBD2; v_gene: TRBV3-1; CDR3aa: CASSQTIAGGQETQYF; CDR3nt: TGTGCCAGCAGCCAAACCATAGCGGGAGGCCAAGAGACCCAGTACTTC
abundance: many; j_gene: TRBJ1-1; len: 17; d_gene: TRBD1; v_gene: TRBV28; CDR3aa: CASSRPSGNRGSTEAFF; CDR3nt: TGTGCCAGCAGCAGACCGTCGGGAAACAGGGGTTCCACTGAAGCTTTCTTT
abundance: many; j_gene: TRBJ1-4; len: 15; d_gene: .; v_gene: TRBV2; CDR3aa: CASSVLPGANEKLFF; CDR3nt: TGTGCCAGCAGTGTCCTCCCGGGGGCTAATGAAAAACTGTTTTTT
abundance: few; j_gene: TRBJ1-1; len: 19; d_gene: .; v_gene: TRBV20-1; CDR3aa: CSADSRGARYGGKNTEAFF; CDR3nt: TGCAGTGCTGACTCTCGGGGGGCGAGGTACGGGGGAAAAAACACTGAAGCTTTCTTT
abundance: .; j_gene: TRBJ2-5; len: 14; d_gene: .; v_gene: TRBV7-9; CDR3aa: CASSLGSSQETQYF; CDR3nt: TGTGCCAGCAGCTTGGGCAGCTCGCAAGAGACCCAGTACTTC
abundance: many; j_gene: TRBJ2-1; len: 13; d_gene: .; v_gene: TRBV15; CDR3aa: CATSRDFVGEQFF; CDR3nt: TGTGCCACCAGCAGAGATTTTGTGGGGGAGCAGTTCTTC
abundance: .; j_gene: TRBJ2-1; len: 12; d_gene: .; v_gene: TRBV6-1; CDR3aa: CASSEKGYEQFF; CDR3nt: TGTGCCAGCAGTGAAAAGGGGTATGAGCAGTTCTTC
abundance: .; j_gene: TRBJ2-1; len: 16; d_gene: TRBD2; v_gene: TRBV9; CDR3aa: CASSLDPGGSYNEQFF; CDR3nt: TGTGCCAGCAGCCTCGACCCGGGAGGCTCCTACAATGAGCAGTTCTTC
abundance: .; j_gene: TRBJ2-2; len: 15; d_gene: .; v_gene: TRBV10-3; CDR3aa: CAISSPTVNTGELFF; CDR3nt: TGTGCCATCAGCTCCCCGACTGTGAACACCGGGGAGCTGTTTTTT
abundance: many; j_gene: TRBJ2-3; len: 15; d_gene: .; v_gene: TRBV6-2/TRBV6-3; CDR3aa: CASSPAGGGTYTQYF; CDR3nt: TGTGCCAGCAGTCCGGCCGGAGGGGGCACGTATACGCAGTATTTT
abundance: .; j_gene: TRBJ1-1; len: 16; d_gene: .; v_gene: TRBV5-1; CDR3aa: CASSLTGWTMNTEDFF; CDR3nt: TGCGCCAGCAGCTTGACAGGGTGGACTATGAACACTGAAGATTTCTTT
abundance: .; j_gene: TRBJ2-1; len: 15; d_gene: .; v_gene: TRBV5-1; CDR3aa: CASSWGASTSNEQFF; CDR3nt: TGCGCCAGCAGCTGGGGGGCTAGTACCAGCAATGAGCAGTTCTTC
abundance: many; j_gene: TRBJ2-2; len: 13; d_gene: .; v_gene: TRBV20-1; CDR3aa: CSAIVGGAGELFF; CDR3nt: TGCAGTGCTATTGTAGGGGGGGCCGGGGAGCTGTTTTTT
abundance: .; j_gene: TRBJ1-1; len: 16; d_gene: TRBD1; v_gene: TRBV5-1; CDR3aa: CASSPGQGFGNTEAFF; CDR3nt: TGCGCCAGCAGCCCGGGACAGGGGTTTGGGAACACTGAAGCTTTCTTT
abundance: .; j_gene: TRBJ1-1; len: 15; d_gene: .; v_gene: TRBV3-1; CDR3aa: CASSQRRTVNTEAFF; CDR3nt: TGTGCCAGCAGCCAAAGACGGACGGTGAACACTGAAGCTTTCTTT
abundance: few; j_gene: TRBJ2-7; len: 13; d_gene: .; v_gene: TRBV5-1; CDR3aa: CASSLVVGNEQYF; CDR3nt: TGCGCCAGCAGCTTGGTGGTAGGGAACGAGCAGTACTTC
abundance: many; j_gene: TRBJ2-1; len: 12; d_gene: .; v_gene: TRBV7-9; CDR3aa: CASSYPGPEQFF; CDR3nt: TGTGCCAGCAGCTACCCGGGACCTGAGCAGTTCTTC
abundance: many; j_gene: TRBJ1-1; len: 13; d_gene: .; v_gene: TRBV6-2/TRBV6-3; CDR3aa: CASSPPGYTEAFF; CDR3nt: TGTGCCAGCAGTCCCCCAGGTTACACTGAAGCTTTCTTT
abundance: few; j_gene: TRBJ2-7; len: 14; d_gene: .; v_gene: TRBV4-1; CDR3aa: CASSQDKRTYEQYF; CDR3nt: TGCGCCAGCAGCCAAGATAAGCGCACCTACGAGCAGTACTTC
abundance: few; j_gene: TRBJ1-6; len: 15; d_gene: .; v_gene: TRBV27; CDR3aa: CASSLYPHGNSPLHF; CDR3nt: TGTGCCAGCAGTTTATATCCCCATGGGAATTCACCCCTCCACTTT
abundance: few; j_gene: TRBJ2-7; len: 16; d_gene: .; v_gene: TRBV9; CDR3aa: CASSPRRDLVSYEQYF; CDR3nt: TGTGCCAGCAGCCCCCGTAGGGACTTGGTCTCCTACGAGCAGTACTTC
abundance: many; j_gene: TRBJ2-1; len: 17; d_gene: TRBD1; v_gene: TRBV12-3/TRBV12-4; CDR3aa: CASSRRGRGGVPGEQFF; CDR3nt: TGTGCCAGCAGTCGCCGAGGAAGAGGGGGCGTACCGGGTGAGCAGTTCTTC
abundance: many; j_gene: TRBJ1-5; len: 15; d_gene: .; v_gene: TRBV6-1; CDR3aa: CASSDRGGGNQPQHF; CDR3nt: TGTGCCAGCAGTGACCGGGGGGGAGGCAATCAGCCCCAGCATTTT
abundance: few; j_gene: TRBJ2-1; len: 14; d_gene: .; v_gene: TRBV20-1; CDR3aa: CSARDRVDYNEQFF; CDR3nt: TGCAGTGCTAGAGACAGGGTAGACTACAATGAGCAGTTCTTC